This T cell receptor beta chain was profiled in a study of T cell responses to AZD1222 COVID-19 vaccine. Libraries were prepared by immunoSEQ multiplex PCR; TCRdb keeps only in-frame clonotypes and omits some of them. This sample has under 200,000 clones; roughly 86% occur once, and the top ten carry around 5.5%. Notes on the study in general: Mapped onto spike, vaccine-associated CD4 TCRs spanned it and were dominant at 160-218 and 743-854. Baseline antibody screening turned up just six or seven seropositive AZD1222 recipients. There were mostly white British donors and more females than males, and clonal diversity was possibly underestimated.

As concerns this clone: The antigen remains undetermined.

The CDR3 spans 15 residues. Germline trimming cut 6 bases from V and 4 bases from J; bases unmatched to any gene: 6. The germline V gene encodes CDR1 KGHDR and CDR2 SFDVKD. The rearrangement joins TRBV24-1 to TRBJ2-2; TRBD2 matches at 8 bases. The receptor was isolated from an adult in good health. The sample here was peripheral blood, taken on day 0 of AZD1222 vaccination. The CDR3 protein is CATSNSGVRTGELFF. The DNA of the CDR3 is TGTGCCACCAGTAATAGCGGGGTACGCACCGGGGAGCTGTTTTTT.